The TCR beta chain described here comes from a study of blood T cell repertoires in COVID-19. This CDR3 contains 15 residues. Germline assignment: CDR1 LGHNA and CDR2 YSLEER. V was cut by 0 bases and J by 0 bases, with 9 bases left in between. Authors' data handling: Quantification of nucleated cells was approximated via reference gene primer amplification. TCRdb keeps only in-frame clones here, not all; method: immunoSEQ multiplex PCR. V, J and clone size are taken as reported in that table, and D and trimming were inferred from the DNA itself. The sample shows 280,000 or so clones, 88% of them seen only once.

The chain is built from TRBV4-3 and TRBJ2-7, with D possibly being TRBD1 (5 bases). The sequenced sample consisted of peripheral blood. The receptor was derived from a man in his late teens or twenties with active or convalescent COVID-19. CDR3 DNA sequence: TGCGCCAGCAGCCAAGAACAGGTCCCCTCCTACGAGCAGTACTTC. Translating it yields CASSQEQVPSYEQYF.